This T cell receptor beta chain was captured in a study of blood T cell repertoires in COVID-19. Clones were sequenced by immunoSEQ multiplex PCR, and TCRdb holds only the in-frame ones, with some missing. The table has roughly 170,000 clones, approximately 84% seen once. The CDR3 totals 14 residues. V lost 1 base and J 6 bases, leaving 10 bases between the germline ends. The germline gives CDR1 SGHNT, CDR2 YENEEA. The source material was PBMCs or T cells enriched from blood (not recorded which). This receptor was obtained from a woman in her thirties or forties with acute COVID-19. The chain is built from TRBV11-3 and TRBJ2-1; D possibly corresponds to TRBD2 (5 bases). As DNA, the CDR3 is TGTGCCAGCAGCTTAGGACCTGAGGGCAATGAGCAGTTCTTC. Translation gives CASSLGPEGNEQFF.